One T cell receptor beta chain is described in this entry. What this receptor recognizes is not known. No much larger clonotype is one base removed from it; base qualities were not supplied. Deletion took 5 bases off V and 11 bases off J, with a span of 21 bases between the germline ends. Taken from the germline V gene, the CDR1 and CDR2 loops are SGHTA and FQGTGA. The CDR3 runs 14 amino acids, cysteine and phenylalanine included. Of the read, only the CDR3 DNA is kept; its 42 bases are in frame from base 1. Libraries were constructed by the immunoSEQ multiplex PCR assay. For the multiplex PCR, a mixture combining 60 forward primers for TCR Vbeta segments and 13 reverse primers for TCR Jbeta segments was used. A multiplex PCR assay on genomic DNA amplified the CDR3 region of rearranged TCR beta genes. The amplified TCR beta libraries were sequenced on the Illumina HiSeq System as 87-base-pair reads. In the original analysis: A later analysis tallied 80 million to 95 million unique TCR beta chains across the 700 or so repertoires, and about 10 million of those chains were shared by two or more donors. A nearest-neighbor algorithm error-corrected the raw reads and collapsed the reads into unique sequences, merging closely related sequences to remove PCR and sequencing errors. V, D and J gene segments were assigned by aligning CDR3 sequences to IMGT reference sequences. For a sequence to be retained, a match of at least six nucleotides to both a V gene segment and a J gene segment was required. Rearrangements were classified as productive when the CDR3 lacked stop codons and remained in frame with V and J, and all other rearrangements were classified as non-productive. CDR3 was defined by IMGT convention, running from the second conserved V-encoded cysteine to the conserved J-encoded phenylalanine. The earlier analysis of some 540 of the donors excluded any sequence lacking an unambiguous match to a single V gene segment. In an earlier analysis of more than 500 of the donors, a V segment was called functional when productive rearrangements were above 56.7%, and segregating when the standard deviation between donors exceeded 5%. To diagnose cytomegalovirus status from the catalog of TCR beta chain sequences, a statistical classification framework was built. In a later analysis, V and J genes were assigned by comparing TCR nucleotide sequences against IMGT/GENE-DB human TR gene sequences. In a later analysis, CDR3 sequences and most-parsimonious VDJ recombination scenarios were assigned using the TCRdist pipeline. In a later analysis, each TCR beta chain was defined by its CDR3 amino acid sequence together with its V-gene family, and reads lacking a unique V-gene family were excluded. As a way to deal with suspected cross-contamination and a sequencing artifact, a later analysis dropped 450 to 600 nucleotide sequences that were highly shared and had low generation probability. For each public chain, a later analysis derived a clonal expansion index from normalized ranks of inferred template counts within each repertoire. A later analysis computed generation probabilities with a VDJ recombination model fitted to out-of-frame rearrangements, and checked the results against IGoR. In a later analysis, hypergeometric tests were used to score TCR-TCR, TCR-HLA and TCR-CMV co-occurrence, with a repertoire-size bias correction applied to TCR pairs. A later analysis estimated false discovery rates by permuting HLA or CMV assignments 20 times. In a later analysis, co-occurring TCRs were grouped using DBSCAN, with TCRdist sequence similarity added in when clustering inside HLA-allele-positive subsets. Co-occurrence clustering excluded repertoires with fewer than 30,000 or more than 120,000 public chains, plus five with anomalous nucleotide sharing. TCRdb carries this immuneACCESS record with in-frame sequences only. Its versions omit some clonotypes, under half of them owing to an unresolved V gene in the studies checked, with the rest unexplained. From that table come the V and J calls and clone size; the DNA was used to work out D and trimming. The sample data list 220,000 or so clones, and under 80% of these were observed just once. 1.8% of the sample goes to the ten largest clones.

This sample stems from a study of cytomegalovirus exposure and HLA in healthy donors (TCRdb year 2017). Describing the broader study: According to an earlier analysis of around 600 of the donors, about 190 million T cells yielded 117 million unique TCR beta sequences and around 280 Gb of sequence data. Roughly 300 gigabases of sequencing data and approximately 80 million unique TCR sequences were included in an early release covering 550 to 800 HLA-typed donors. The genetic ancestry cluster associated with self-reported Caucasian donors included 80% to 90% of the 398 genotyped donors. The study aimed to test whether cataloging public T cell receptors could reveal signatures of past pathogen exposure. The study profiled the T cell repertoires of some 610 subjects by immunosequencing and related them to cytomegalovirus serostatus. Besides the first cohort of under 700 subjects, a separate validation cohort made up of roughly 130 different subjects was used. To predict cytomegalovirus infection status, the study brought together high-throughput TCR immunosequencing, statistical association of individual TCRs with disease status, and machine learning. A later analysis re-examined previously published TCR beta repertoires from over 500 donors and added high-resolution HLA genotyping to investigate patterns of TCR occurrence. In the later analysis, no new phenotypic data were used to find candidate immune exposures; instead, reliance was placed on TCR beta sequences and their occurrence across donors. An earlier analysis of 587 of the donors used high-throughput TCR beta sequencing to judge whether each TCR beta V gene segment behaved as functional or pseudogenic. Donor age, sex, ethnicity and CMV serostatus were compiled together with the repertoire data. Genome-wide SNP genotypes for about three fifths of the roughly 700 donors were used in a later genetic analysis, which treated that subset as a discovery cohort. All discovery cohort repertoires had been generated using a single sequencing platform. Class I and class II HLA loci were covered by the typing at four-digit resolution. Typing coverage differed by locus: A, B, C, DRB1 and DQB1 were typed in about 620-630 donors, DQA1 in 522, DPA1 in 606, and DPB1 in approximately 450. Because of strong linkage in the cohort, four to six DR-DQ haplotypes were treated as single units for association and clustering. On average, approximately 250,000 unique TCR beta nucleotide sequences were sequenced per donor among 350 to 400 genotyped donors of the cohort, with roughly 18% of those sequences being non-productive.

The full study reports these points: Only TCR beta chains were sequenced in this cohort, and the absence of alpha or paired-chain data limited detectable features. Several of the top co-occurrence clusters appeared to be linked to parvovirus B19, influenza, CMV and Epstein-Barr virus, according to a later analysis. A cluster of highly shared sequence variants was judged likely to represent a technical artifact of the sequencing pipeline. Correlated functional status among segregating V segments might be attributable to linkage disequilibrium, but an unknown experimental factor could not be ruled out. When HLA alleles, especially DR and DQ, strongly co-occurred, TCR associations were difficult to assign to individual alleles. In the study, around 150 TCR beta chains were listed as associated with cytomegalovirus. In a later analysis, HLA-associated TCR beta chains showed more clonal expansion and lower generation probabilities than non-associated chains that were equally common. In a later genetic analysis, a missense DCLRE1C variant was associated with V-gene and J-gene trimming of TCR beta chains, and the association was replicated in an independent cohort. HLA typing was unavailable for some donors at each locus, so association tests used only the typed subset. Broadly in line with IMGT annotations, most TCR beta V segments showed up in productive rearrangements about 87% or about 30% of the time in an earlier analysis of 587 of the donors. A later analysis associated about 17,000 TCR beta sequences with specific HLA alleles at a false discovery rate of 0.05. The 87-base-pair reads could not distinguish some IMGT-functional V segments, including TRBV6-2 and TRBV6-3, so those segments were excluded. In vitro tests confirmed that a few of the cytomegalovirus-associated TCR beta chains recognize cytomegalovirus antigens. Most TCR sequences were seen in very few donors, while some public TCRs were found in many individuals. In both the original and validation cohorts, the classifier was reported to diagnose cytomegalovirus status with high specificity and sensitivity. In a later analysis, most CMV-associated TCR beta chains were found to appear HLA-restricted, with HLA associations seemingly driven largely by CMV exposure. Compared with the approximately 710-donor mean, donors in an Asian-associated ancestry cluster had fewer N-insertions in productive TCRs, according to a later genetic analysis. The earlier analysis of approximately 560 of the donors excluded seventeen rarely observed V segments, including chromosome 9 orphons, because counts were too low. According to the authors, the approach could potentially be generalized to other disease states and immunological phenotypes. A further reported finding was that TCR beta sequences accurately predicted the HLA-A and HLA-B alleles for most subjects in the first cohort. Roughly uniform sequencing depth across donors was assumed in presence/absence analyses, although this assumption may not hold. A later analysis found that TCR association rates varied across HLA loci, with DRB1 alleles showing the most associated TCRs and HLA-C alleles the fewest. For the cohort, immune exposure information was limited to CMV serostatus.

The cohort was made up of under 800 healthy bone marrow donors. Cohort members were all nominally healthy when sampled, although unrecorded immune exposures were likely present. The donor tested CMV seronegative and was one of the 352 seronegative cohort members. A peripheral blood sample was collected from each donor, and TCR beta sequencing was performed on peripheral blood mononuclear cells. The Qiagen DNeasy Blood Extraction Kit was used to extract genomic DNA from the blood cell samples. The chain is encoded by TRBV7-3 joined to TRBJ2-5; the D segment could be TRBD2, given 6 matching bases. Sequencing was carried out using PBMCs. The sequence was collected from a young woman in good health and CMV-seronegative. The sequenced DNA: TGTGCCAGCAGCCCTCAGCCACTCTCGGGAGAGCAGTACTTC. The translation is CASSPQPLSGEQYF.